This record looks at one T cell receptor (beta chain) sequence and its context. Its antigen remains unidentified. This entry comes from a study of T cell responses to AZD1222 COVID-19 vaccine. The study, taken as a whole, reports: Most donors were white British and more were female, and clonal diversity was possibly underestimated. Spike-specific TCR breadth and depth were elevated following two AZD1222 doses.

This CDR3 is built from 14 residues. With 0 bases removed from V and 9 bases from J, the gap between germline ends came to 12 bases. CDR1 LGHDT and CDR2 YNNKEL come from the germline V gene (reference sequence). Clones were sequenced by immunoSEQ multiplex PCR, and TCRdb holds only the in-frame ones, with some missing. This repertoire shows tens of thousands of clones, 80% to 90% found once; its top ten account for under 8.5%. The sequencing here drew on peripheral blood, taken 28 days after the second AZD1222 dose. This TCR was recovered from an adult who received the AZD1222 COVID-19 vaccine. This chain links TRBV3-1 (or the pseudogene TRBV3-2) with TRBJ1-5; maybe TRBD1 (5 bases). The CDR3 spells CASSQDRGRGPQHF. CDR3 coding DNA: TGTGCCAGCAGCCAAGATCGGGGCCGCGGGCCCCAGCATTTT.